Listed here are 29 T cell receptor beta chains from one sample, sequenced in a study of identical twins. TCRdb redid the calling of the 5' RACE reads with MiXCR, one entry per CDR3 protein. The table includes a few hundred thousand distinct CDR3 sequences, about a fifth detected once. Sequencing was carried out using naive T cells sorted from blood. Every receptor here comes from a man aged 50-59 years in good health.

A few counts support this clonotype. V gene TRBV24-1 combines with J gene TRBJ2-2; D not resolved. Trimming shortened V by 3 bases and J by 5 bases, and 9 bases separated the two germline ends. This CDR3 is 14 amino acids long. Germline CDR1 and CDR2: KGHDR and SFDVKD. CDR3 nucleotide sequence: TGTGCCACCAGTGATACCAGAGAAACCGGGGAGCTGTTTTTT. Its translation is CATSDTRETGELFF.

This clonotype occurred a few times. V is TRBV18 and J is TRBJ2-7; 7 bases are shared with TRBD1. The ends lost 4 bases at V and 0 bases at J; junction bases unmatched: 9. This CDR3 contains 16 residues. Germline V gives CDR1 KGHSH, CDR2 LQKENI. The CDR3 sequence is CASSLRGGRSSYEQYF. CDR3 DNA sequence: TGTGCCAGCTCACTGCGAGGGGGCAGAAGCTCCTACGAGCAGTACTTC.

This clonotype was found many times. V usage is TRBV12-3 or TRBV12-4 and J usage is TRBJ2-7, with no clear D. The V gene lost 3 bases and the J gene lost 3 bases, with 9 bases spanning the gap. This CDR3 is built from 13 residues. The CDR3 loop is CASSFKASYEQYF. CDR3 DNA sequence: TGTGCCAGCAGTTTTAAGGCCAGCTACGAGCAGTACTTC.

The chain couples TRBV5-1 to TRBJ2-3, with TRBD1 matching over 7 bases. V shed 1 base, J shed 5 bases, and the junction held 4 bases outside the gene matches. Looked up from germline, CDR1 is SGHRS and CDR2 is YFSETQ. This CDR3 has 14 residues. Here the CDR3 DNA reads TGCGCCAGCAGCTTGCAAGGGGGCAGAGATACGCAGTATTTT. Protein: CASSLQGGRDTQYF.

In this sample, this clonotype turned up many times. The chain has TRBV6-2 or TRBV6-3 and TRBJ2-5; possibly TRBD1 for D (5 bases). The germline V and J ends were trimmed by 5 bases and 2 bases, with 12 bases remaining between them. The germline V gene has CDR1 MNHEY and CDR2 SVGEGT. This CDR3 spans 14 amino acids. CDR3: CASSNLGPQETQYF. CDR3 nucleotides: TGTGCCAGCAGTAACCTGGGGCCTCAAGAGACCCAGTACTTC.

This clonotype occurred many times. The chain joins TRBV20-1 to TRBJ2-1; D possibly corresponds to TRBD2 (5 bases). Germline V gene sequence: CDR1 DFQATT, CDR2 SNEGSKA (reference sequence). There are 14 residues in the CDR3. V lost 2 bases, J lost 8 bases, and 16 bases lay in between. The CDR3 spells CSARSVRGGDEQFF. In DNA form, the CDR3 reads TGCAGTGCTAGATCAGTACGGGGTGGCGATGAGCAGTTCTTC.

The gene calls are TRBV28 and TRBJ2-7; TRBD2 agrees at 9 bases. CDR1 and CDR2 from the germline V gene are MDHEN and SYDVKM. Trimming at V came to 5 bases and at J to 3 bases, leaving 11 bases not matched to a gene. CDR3 size: 16 residues. Here the CDR3 DNA reads TGTGCCAGCAGTCCAGGAGGACTAGCGAGTAACTACGAGCAGTACTTC. It codes for CASSPGGLASNYEQYF.

The sample holds a few counts of this clonotype. The chain recombines TRBV20-1 with TRBJ2-1; tentative D call: TRBD1 (6 bases). Germline assignment: CDR1 DFQATT and CDR2 SNEGSKA (reference sequence). V was shortened by 1 base and J by 5 bases, with 12 bases between the two germline ends. The CDR3 sequence is 14 residues long. The CDR3 sequence is CSARGGTTDNEQFF. CDR3 coding DNA: TGCAGTGCTAGAGGGGGGACAACGGACAATGAGCAGTTCTTC.

This clonotype was seen at least ten times. The chain couples TRBV27 to TRBJ2-2; 7 bases align to TRBD1. The J segment lost 5 bases and the V segment lost 7 bases, leaving 10 bases of the junction unmatched. The CDR3 is 15 amino acids. Per germline, CDR1 MNHEY and CDR2 SMNVEV (reference sequence). Here the CDR3 DNA reads TGTGCCAGCACCTGGGACAGTAAAGTTACCGGGGAGCTGTTTTTT. As protein: CASTWDSKVTGELFF.

The chain combines TRBV7-2 with TRBJ2-7; 8 positions agree with TRBD2. V trimming: 1 base; J trimming: 2 bases; junction bases outside the gene matches: 1. Germline lookup yields CDR1 SGHTA and CDR2 FQGNSA. The CDR3 length is 14 residues. The CDR3 coding sequence is TGTGCCAGCAGCTTAGTGCGGGAGGCCTACGAGCAGTACTTC. It specifies CASSLVREAYEQYF.

This clonotype showed up just a few times. The chain couples TRBV2 to TRBJ2-1; 10 bases line up with TRBD2. The V and J ends lost 7 bases and 5 bases, in that order; junction bases with no gene match: 5. Germline-derived CDR1 and CDR2 are SNHLY and FYNNEI. The CDR3 is 14 amino acids. Written as DNA, the CDR3 is TGTGCCAGCAATTTACTAGCGGGGAACAATGAGCAGTTCTTC. Translated, it gives CASNLLAGNNEQFF.

The sample holds many counts of this clonotype. The CDR3 protein is CAISVRSGGQLNEQFF. CDR3 DNA sequence: TGTGCCATCAGTGTTCGGAGCGGGGGCCAATTAAATGAGCAGTTCTTC. The chain joins TRBV10-3 to TRBJ2-1; TRBD2 matches at 8 bases. Trimming at V came to 4 bases and at J to 7 bases, leaving 12 bases not matched to a gene. The germline V gene encodes CDR1 ENHRY and CDR2 SYGVKD. The CDR3 runs 16 residues.

V usage is TRBV28 and J usage is TRBJ2-1; 8 bases map to TRBD2. This CDR3 has 13 residues. Trimming removed 7 bases from V and 7 bases from J; junction bases left unmatched: 6. From germline, CDR1 is MDHEN and CDR2 SYDVKM. CDR3 coding DNA: TGTGCCAGCATAGGCGGGGGGCGTAATGAGCAGTTCTTC. Protein sequence: CASIGGGRNEQFF.

This clonotype was recorded many times. The rearrangement links TRBV6-1 to TRBJ2-5; 9 bases match TRBD2. Germline V gene sequence: CDR1 MNHNS, CDR2 SASEGT. This CDR3 contains 15 residues. The V and J ends lost 8 bases and 3 bases, in that order; junction bases with no gene match: 10. The CDR3, as DNA: TGTGCCAGCGGGACGACTAGCGGTTTTAAAGAGACCCAGTACTTC. Protein sequence: CASGTTSGFKETQYF.

This chain joins TRBV12-3 or TRBV12-4 and TRBJ2-4; 8 bases are shared with TRBD1. With 6 bases clipped from V and 1 base from J, the junction kept 5 bases outside the gene matches. The CDR3 is 15 amino acids. DNA for the CDR3: TGTGCCAGCAGCCTGGACAGGGCGGCCAAAAACATTCAGTACTTC. It is translated as CASSLDRAAKNIQYF.

The chain couples TRBV7-9 to TRBJ2-7, with 16 nucleotides matching TRBD2. The CDR3 totals 16 residues. The J segment lost 6 bases and the V segment lost 4 bases, leaving 6 bases of the junction unmatched. CDR1 and CDR2 from the germline V gene are SEHNR and FQNEAQ (reference sequence). The DNA for the CDR3 is TGTGCCAGCAGCTGGGGACTAGCGGGAGGGGACGGCGAGCAGTACTTC. Protein sequence: CASSWGLAGGDGEQYF. Full variable domain (missing parts from reference TRBV7-9 and TRBJ2-7): DTGVSQNPRHKITKRGQNVTFRCDPISEHNRLYWYRQTLGQGPEFLTYFQNEAQLEKSRLLSDRFSAERPKGSFSTLEIQRTEQGDSAMYLCASSWGLAGGDGEQYFGPGTRLTVT.

This clonotype was detected many times. The genes are TRBV6-1 and TRBJ2-3; possible D gene TRBD2, 6 bases. CDR1 is MNHNS and CDR2 is SASEGT in the germline V gene. The CDR3 consists of 14 residues. V lost 5 bases to trimming and J lost 2 bases, with 11 bases between them. The CDR3 coding sequence is TGTGCCAGCAGTCCGGGACTCCCCACAGATACGCAGTATTTT. Its protein is CASSPGLPTDTQYF.

V is TRBV28 and J is TRBJ2-2; D might be TRBD1 (5 bases). This CDR3 contains 13 residues. The V gene lost 3 bases and the J gene lost 6 bases, with 8 bases spanning the gap. Germline CDR1 and CDR2: MDHEN and SYDVKM. The CDR3: CASSFWGSGELFF. The CDR3 nucleotides read TGTGCCAGCAGTTTTTGGGGCTCCGGGGAGCTGTTTTTT.

This clonotype was observed a few times. The V call is TRBV5-1, the J call TRBJ2-1, with TRBD1 identical over 10 bases. The CDR3 consists of 15 residues. Per germline, CDR1 SGHRS and CDR2 YFSETQ. With V trimmed by 4 bases and J by 2 bases, 3 bases remained unmatched. The CDR3 reads CASSGGQGTYNEQFF. DNA of the CDR3: TGCGCCAGCAGCGGGGGACAGGGGACCTACAATGAGCAGTTCTTC.

The chain carries TRBV7-6 and TRBJ2-7; possibly TRBD1 for D (5 bases). Germline V gene data show CDR1 as SGHVS and CDR2 as FNYEAQ. This CDR3 has 16 amino acids. V dropped 4 bases and J dropped 5 bases, with 21 bases sitting between them. The CDR3 sequence is CASSSLRGKAAHEQYF. CDR3 nucleotide sequence: TGTGCCAGCAGCTCCCTAAGGGGCAAGGCGGCCCACGAGCAGTACTTC.

This clonotype has a count of ten or more. CDR3 sequence (DNA): TGCGCCAGCAGTGAGGGAAACACTGAAGCTTTCTTT. Protein: CASSEGNTEAFF. The chain uses TRBV10-2 and TRBJ1-1, with no clear D. The CDR3 runs to 12 residues. Germline-derived CDR1 and CDR2 are WSHSY and SAAADI. The V and J ends lost 2 bases and 2 bases respectively, with 3 bases between them.

This clonotype has more than one count but fewer than ten. The rearrangement links TRBV12-5 to TRBJ2-7, with 8 bases fitting TRBD2. Germline V gene lookup returns CDR1 LGHNT and CDR2 FRNRAP. The CDR3 is 13 amino acids. V lost 7 bases to trimming and J lost 2 bases; unmatched junction nucleotides: 4. CDR3 in amino acids: CASDSGEPYEQYF. The CDR3 DNA sequence: TGTGCTAGTGATAGCGGGGAACCCTACGAGCAGTACTTC.

Ten or more counts support this clonotype. V gene TRBV20-1 combines with J gene TRBJ1-1, with 7 nucleotides matching TRBD1. The ends lost 5 bases at V and 4 bases at J; junction bases unmatched: 19. The CDR3 extends over 17 amino acids. Looked up from germline, CDR1 is DFQATT and CDR2 is SNEGSKA (reference sequence). Here the CDR3 DNA reads TGCAGTGCTCTAGATCGACAGGGTGCCCCTTTGGGCACTGAAGCTTTCTTT. This gives the protein CSALDRQGAPLGTEAFF.

This clonotype was seen more than once but under ten times. V usage is TRBV5-1 and J usage is TRBJ2-7, with 7 bases that match TRBD1. The CDR3 sequence is 15 residues long. Germline assignment: CDR1 SGHRS and CDR2 YFSETQ. The V segment lost 0 bases and the J segment 5 bases; nucleotides outside the gene matches: 8. CDR3 nucleotide sequence: TGCGCCAGCAGCTTGGAGGCCAGGGGGTCCGACGAGCAGTACTTC. Its protein is CASSLEARGSDEQYF.

The chain employs TRBV4-2 and TRBJ2-5; D not resolved. Trimming took 0 bases from V and 3 from J, leaving 11 bases between them. Germline CDR1 reads LGHNA; CDR2 reads YNFKEQ. The CDR3 sequence is 15 residues long. The CDR3 bases are TGTGCCAGCAGCCAAGATGTTAACAGCAAAGAGACCCAGTACTTC. Protein sequence: CASSQDVNSKETQYF.

The rearrangement uses TRBV4-2 and TRBJ2-1, with 10 bases lining up with TRBD2. The CDR3 is made up of 17 amino acids. CDR1 LGHNA and CDR2 YNFKEQ come from the germline V gene. V shed 5 bases, J shed 2 bases, and the junction held 9 bases outside the gene matches. CDR3 bases: TGTGCCAGCAGCTCCGCAGCCCTAGCGGGAGCCTACAATGAGCAGTTCTTC. It yields the protein CASSSAALAGAYNEQFF.

This clonotype showed up many times. The genes are TRBV5-1 and TRBJ2-5; possible D gene TRBD1, 6 bases. The V end lost 4 bases, the J end lost 5 bases, and 15 bases lay between the germline ends. The CDR3 spans 14 residues. In germline, CDR1 is SGHRS, CDR2 YFSETQ. The CDR3 is CASSETTGRETQYF. In DNA form, the CDR3 reads TGCGCCAGCAGCGAGACTACAGGGCGGGAGACCCAGTACTTC.

This clonotype was found many times. The chain is built from TRBV11-2 and TRBJ2-5; tentatively, D is TRBD1 (6 bases). Trimming pared 1 base from V and 4 bases from J, leaving 16 bases between. This CDR3 contains 16 residues. Germline CDR1 and CDR2: SGHAT and FQNNGV. The CDR3 protein is CASSLVGLQGRETQYF. The CDR3 region has the DNA TGTGCCAGCAGCTTAGTTGGATTACAGGGCAGAGAGACCCAGTACTTC.

This clonotype has a handful of counts. The genes are TRBV3-1 and TRBJ2-1, with unresolved D. Trimming stripped 4 bases from V and 5 bases from J, with 12 bases between. The CDR3 covers 14 residues. CDR1 is LGHDT, CDR2 YNNKEL, per germline (reference sequence). CDR3 protein: CASSPGSHNNEQFF. The DNA of the CDR3 is TGTGCCAGCAGCCCAGGATCCCACAACAATGAGCAGTTCTTC.